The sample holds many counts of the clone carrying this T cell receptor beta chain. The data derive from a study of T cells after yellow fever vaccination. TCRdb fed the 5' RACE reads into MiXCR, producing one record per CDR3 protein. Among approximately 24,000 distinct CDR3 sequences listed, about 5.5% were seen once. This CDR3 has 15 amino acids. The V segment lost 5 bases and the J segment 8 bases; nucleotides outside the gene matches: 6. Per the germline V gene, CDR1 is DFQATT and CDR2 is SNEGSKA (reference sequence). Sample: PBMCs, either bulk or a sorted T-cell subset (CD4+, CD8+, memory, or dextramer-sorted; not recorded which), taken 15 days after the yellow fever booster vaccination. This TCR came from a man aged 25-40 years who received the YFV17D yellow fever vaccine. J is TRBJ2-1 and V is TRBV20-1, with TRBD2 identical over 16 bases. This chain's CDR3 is CSAFPGLAGGYEQFF. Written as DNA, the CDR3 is TGCAGTGCTTTTCCGGGACTAGCGGGAGGGTATGAGCAGTTCTTC.